The present T cell receptor beta chain was sequenced within a study of T-cell memory formation after mild COVID-19. Study findings and constraints: Nothing showed for sure that second-wave clones peaking on day 37 were SARS-CoV-2 specific. Clones shrinking from day 15 to 85 showed even CD4/CD8 mixes; later expanders tilted CD4+. Several responding clones turned up in pre-infection memory, indicating that cross-reactive memory may have taken part.

Trimming removed 5 bases from V and 4 bases from J; junction bases left unmatched: 14. The CDR3 has 15 residues. Germline CDR1 and CDR2: DFQATT and SNEGSKA (reference sequence). In regard to this clonotype: What it recognizes is unknown.

From 5'RACE with constant-segment primers came TCR alpha and TCR beta cDNA libraries that carried sample barcodes and UMIs. TCRdb reprocessed the 5' RACE reads with MiXCR, giving one entry per CDR3 protein. The sample carries more than 400,000 distinct CDR3 sequences, 15% to 20% recorded once. Material: PBMCs or a T cell subset sorted from them (not recorded which). The receptor's source is an adult woman who had mild COVID-19 (a few samples of this study predate the infection). Cell type and time point are not known. The chain couples TRBV20-1 to TRBJ2-7; 7 bases line up with TRBD2. As DNA, the CDR3 is TGCAGTGCTCTAGGGGCAGGCGGGAGAGGATACGAGCAGTACTTC. It yields the protein CSALGAGGRGYEQYF.